The following is a T cell receptor beta chain sequence with its context. Its antigen is not known. Primers used in a second PCR of roughly 7 to 12 cycles were a sample-barcoded 5' primer and a J-beta primer mix. A template-switch adaptor containing 12 random nucleotides labeled each cDNA molecule. TCRdb redid the calling of the 5' RACE reads with MiXCR, one entry per CDR3 protein. Of 1.5 million to 2 million distinct CDR3 sequences listed, approximately 39% were seen once; the top ten hold 23%. RNA extraction gave at least 5 micrograms of total RNA per sample. The CDR3 covers 14 residues. From germline, CDR1 is MNHEY and CDR2 SVGEGT. This record belongs to a study of blood T cells in healthy people across ages. Findings and caveats of the study: Significant beta diversity loss was already apparent by age roughly 43, declining roughly linearly.

This clonotype originated in a human donor in good health. The chain recombines TRBV6-2 or TRBV6-3 with TRBJ2-4, with TRBD2 identical over 7 bases. The assigned J gene may be wrong: the sequence end matches TRBJ2-7 better. The sample consisted of blood. CDR3 protein: CASGEGGSSYEQYF. The CDR3 nucleotides are TGTGCCAGCGGGGAGGGAGGCTCCTCGTACGAGCAGTACTTC.